The clone carrying this T cell receptor (beta chain) was detected only once. The target antigen is unknown. The CDR3 is 13 residues long. Trimming pared 2 bases from V and 1 base from J, leaving 6 bases between. Germline V CDR1 and CDR2: LNHDA, SQIVND (reference sequence). These data come from a study of neoadjuvant anti-PD-1 for oral cavity cancer. About the research overall: Patients without progression received a fourth nivolumab dose around day 43, then surgical resection on days 50-56. Study conclusions and caveats: Pretreatment Treg/Th17 ratio correlated inversely with post-treatment tumor clonality.

Assay: immunoSEQ multiplex PCR; the TCRdb copy retains only in-frame clones and omits some. The sample lists around 16,000 clones; under 70% were seen once. This TCR derives from a person between 40 and 80 years old with oral cavity squamous cell carcinoma. The sequencing here drew on PBMCs, taken before nivolumab (anti-PD-1) treatment. The chain combines TRBV19 with TRBJ2-7; D ambiguous. DNA for the CDR3: TGTGCCAGTAGTATAACAGTTTCCTACGAGCAGTACTTC. It translates to CASSITVSYEQYF.